This T cell receptor (beta chain) was sequenced for a study of blood T cell repertoires in COVID-19. Study as a whole: From T cells, B-cell-depleted T cells, or PBMCs came the material, which was cDNA or gDNA.

The assay was immunoSEQ multiplex PCR, and TCRdb's table has in-frame clones only and misses some. The sample contains some 170,000 clones, roughly 87% of which appear only once. In germline, CDR1 is MGHRA, CDR2 YSYEKL. This CDR3 is 19 amino acids long. Trimming cost V 1 base and J 6 bases; bases outside gene matches: 15. This clone was recorded once. The source is a woman aged 70-85 years with acute or convalescent COVID-19. The chain links TRBV4-1 to TRBJ1-2; TRBD1 aligns across 12 bases. Sequencing was carried out using peripheral blood. The chain's CDR3 is CASSQGHWDRGRRFHGYTF. As DNA, the CDR3 is TGCGCCAGCAGCCAAGGTCATTGGGACAGGGGGCGCAGGTTTCATGGCTACACCTTC.